These 25 T cell receptor beta chains share one sample of origin, sequenced in a study of T-cell memory formation after mild COVID-19. TCRdb redid the calling of the 5' RACE reads with MiXCR, one entry per CDR3 protein. The sample yields nearly 110,000 distinct CDR3 sequences, approximately 17% seen once. Specimen: PBMCs or a T cell subset sorted from them (not recorded which). The source of these receptors is an adult woman who had mild COVID-19 (a few samples of this study predate the infection). Cell type and time point are not known.

The rearrangement joins TRBV29-1 to TRBJ1-1; no clear D gene. Trimming left V 4 bases short and J 1 base short, with 1 base between. The CDR3 loop spans 10 amino acids. Germline CDR1 and CDR2: SQVTM and ANQGSEA. As DNA, the CDR3 is TGCAGCGTTGCGAACACTGAAGCTTTCTTT. Its protein product is CSVANTEAFF.

The chain uses TRBV5-6 and TRBJ1-2; D might be TRBD1 (6 bases). The CDR3 covers 13 residues. The germline V gene has CDR1 SGHDT and CDR2 YYEEEE. The V and J ends lost 4 bases and 3 bases respectively, with 10 bases between them. The CDR3 DNA reads as TGTGCCAGCAGCCCGGACAGCGACTATGGCTACACCTTC. It yields the protein CASSPDSDYGYTF.

This clonotype has only a few counts. The rearrangement links TRBV11-2 to TRBJ2-1; D is unresolved. The germline gives CDR1 SGHAT, CDR2 FQNNGV. CDR3 length: 19 residues. The V gene lost 0 bases and the J gene lost 1 base, with 19 bases spanning the gap. The CDR3: CASSLDGTPSALSYNEQFF. The CDR3 DNA sequence: TGTGCCAGCAGCTTAGACGGTACTCCCAGCGCACTGTCCTACAATGAGCAGTTCTTC.

The J gene is TRBJ2-7, the V gene TRBV2, with D perhaps matching TRBD1 (5 bases). Trimming left V 3 bases short and J 2 bases short, with 11 bases between. This CDR3 comprises 14 residues. Germline CDR1 and CDR2: SNHLY and FYNNEI. The CDR3 nucleotides are TGTGCCAGCAGTGAGGGGCCTATACCCTACGAGCAGTACTTC. As protein: CASSEGPIPYEQYF.

This clonotype was detected only a few times. The rearrangement links TRBV28 to TRBJ1-2; a possible D gene is TRBD1 (6 bases). V was cut by 3 bases and J by 8 bases, with 16 bases left in between. CDR3 size: 14 residues. CDR1 is MDHEN, CDR2 SYDVKM, per germline. The CDR3 spells CASSFQGLRTGYTF. In DNA form, the CDR3 reads TGTGCCAGCAGTTTTCAGGGGTTAAGGACGGGCTACACCTTC.

This chain links TRBV7-9 with TRBJ2-5; tentatively, D is TRBD2 (6 bases). The CDR3 covers 15 residues. Germline assignment: CDR1 SEHNR and CDR2 FQNEAQ (reference sequence). Between the trimmed V and J ends, which lost 7 bases and 2 bases, there was a span of 17 bases. The DNA for the CDR3 is TGTGCCAGCATTGGAGAGCGGAGGGAACAAGAGACCCAGTACTTC. This gives the protein CASIGERREQETQYF.

The genes are TRBV5-1 and TRBJ1-4; D possibly corresponds to TRBD1 (6 bases). V lost 4 bases and J 0 bases, leaving 19 bases between the germline ends. The germline CDR1 and CDR2 sequences are SGHRS and YFSETQ. The CDR3 is 18 residues long. The CDR3 DNA sequence: TGCGCCAGCAGCCCCCTCGAGACAGGAGCTGCAACTAATGAAAAACTGTTTTTT. Its translation is CASSPLETGAATNEKLFF. Full variable domain (outside the CDR3, taken from reference TRBV5-1 and TRBJ1-4): KAGVTQTPRYLIKTRGQQVTLSCSPISGHRSVSWYQQTPGQGLQFLFEYFSETQRNKGNFPGRFSGRQFSNSRSEMNVSTLELGDSALYLCASSPLETGAATNEKLFFGSGTQLSVL.

This clonotype was detected ten times or more. CDR3 loop: CASSSSRGYNEQFF. The CDR3, as DNA: TGTGCCAGCAGCTCAAGCAGGGGCTACAATGAGCAGTTCTTC. The chain is built from TRBV5-5 and TRBJ2-1; possible D gene TRBD1, 6 bases. CDR3 size: 14 residues. Germline-derived CDR1 and CDR2 are SGHKS and YYEKEE (reference sequence). V lost 3 bases and J lost 3, with 10 bases in between.

In its sample, this clonotype was seen many times. The chain uses TRBV29-1 and TRBJ1-4; D not certain. V lost 0 bases and J lost 8, with 7 bases in between. Germline V gene lookup returns CDR1 SQVTM and CDR2 ANQGSEA. The CDR3 extends over 12 amino acids. The CDR3 nucleotides are TGCAGCGTTGAAGAGGTGGGAGAAAAACTGTTTTTT. This codes for CSVEEVGEKLFF.

This clonotype was observed at least ten times. The chain employs TRBV5-1 and TRBJ2-7; 10 bases are shared with TRBD2. CDR1 SGHRS and CDR2 YFSETQ come from the germline V gene. The CDR3 is 15 amino acids. Trimming removed 0 bases from V and 5 bases from J; junction bases left unmatched: 5. The CDR3 sequence: CASSLEASGSDEQYF. The CDR3 DNA sequence: TGCGCCAGCAGCTTGGAAGCTAGCGGGAGCGACGAGCAGTACTTC.

The chain employs TRBV20-1 and TRBJ2-7; 7 positions agree with TRBD1. V was pared by 5 bases and J by 0 bases, with 4 bases of the junction left unmatched. CDR1 DFQATT and CDR2 SNEGSKA come from the germline V gene (reference sequence). The CDR3 is made up of 13 amino acids. CDR3 loop: CSAEGQISYEQYF. The CDR3 nucleotides read TGCAGTGCTGAGGGACAGATCTCCTACGAGCAGTACTTC.

This clonotype has just a few counts. This sequence joins TRBV11-2 and TRBJ2-1; D gene ambiguous. Trimming left V 10 bases short and J 8 bases short, with 18 bases between. Germline CDR1 and CDR2: SGHAT and FQNNGV. There are 13 residues in the CDR3. Here the CDR3 reads CATRAPVPHEQFF. The CDR3, as DNA: TGTGCCACCCGGGCCCCCGTCCCCCATGAGCAGTTCTTC.

The chain links TRBV6-4 to TRBJ2-2, with TRBD2 matching 9 bases. This CDR3 comprises 15 residues. The ends lost 8 bases at V and 0 bases at J; junction bases unmatched: 4. Germline values: CDR1 MRHNA, CDR2 SNTAGT. The CDR3: CASAAGGSNTGELFF. The CDR3 bases are TGTGCCAGCGCAGCGGGGGGATCGAACACCGGGGAGCTGTTTTTT.

This clonotype appeared a few times. The J gene is TRBJ2-1, the V gene TRBV7-2; 11 bases are shared with TRBD2. The CDR3 has 16 amino acids. Losses at the gene ends were 4 bases for V and 8 bases for J; bases not matched to a gene: 10. The germline gives CDR1 SGHTA, CDR2 FQGNSA. Written as DNA, the CDR3 is TGTGCCAGCAGCTCGATAACTAGCGGGAGCGGCCATGAGCAGTTCTTC. It encodes CASSSITSGSGHEQFF.

At least ten counts were recorded for this clonotype. The V gene is TRBV27, the J gene TRBJ2-1; 12 bases map to TRBD2. This CDR3 has 18 amino acids. V lost 6 bases and J lost 5; bases outside the gene matches: 14. CDR1 and CDR2 (germline): MNHEY, SMNVEV (reference sequence). CDR3 bases: TGTGCCAGCAGCGCGACTAGCGGGAGCCTAATTTTAAACAATGAGCAGTTCTTC. It is translated as CASSATSGSLILNNEQFF.

V usage is TRBV7-9 and J usage is TRBJ2-5, with 9 bases lining up with TRBD2. Germline V gene lookup returns CDR1 SEHNR and CDR2 FQNEAQ (reference sequence). CDR3 length: 13 residues. V lost 5 bases and J lost 4; bases outside the gene matches: 2. The CDR3 DNA reads TGTGCCAGCAGCCCGACTAGCGGAGAGACCCAGTACTTC. Translation: CASSPTSGETQYF. The full variable domain, its missing parts supplied by reference TRBV7-9 and TRBJ2-5, is DTGVSQNPRHKITKRGQNVTFRCDPISEHNRLYWYRQTLGQGPEFLTYFQNEAQLEKSRLLSDRFSAERPKGSFSTLEIQRTEQGDSAMYLCASSPTSGETQYFGPGTRLLVL.

This sequence joins TRBV7-9 and TRBJ2-5, with 11 bases fitting TRBD2. This CDR3 region has 16 residues. V gave up 5 bases and J gave up 2 bases; unmatched junction bases: 7. The germline V gene has CDR1 SEHNR and CDR2 FQNEAQ (reference sequence). The CDR3 DNA reads TGTGCCAGCAGCCCCCGTACTAGCGGGAGTCAAGAGACCCAGTACTTC. This sequence encodes CASSPRTSGSQETQYF.

J is TRBJ1-5 and V is TRBV24-1; D remains unclear. This CDR3 is built from 14 residues. The germline V gene encodes CDR1 KGHDR and CDR2 SFDVKD. V was clipped by 3 bases and J by 6 bases, with 11 bases between them. The CDR3 reads CATSDRQNGQPQHF. The CDR3 DNA reads TGTGCCACCAGTGATCGGCAGAATGGTCAGCCCCAGCATTTT.

CDR3 DNA: TGCAGTGCTAGAGATTACCGGGGGCCACCCTGGGCTTTCTTT. This codes for CSARDYRGPPWAFF. The rearrangement links TRBV20-1 to TRBJ1-1; maybe TRBD1 (6 bases). With 0 bases removed from V and 11 bases from J, the gap between germline ends came to 19 bases. Germline loops: CDR1 DFQATT, CDR2 SNEGSKA (reference sequence). The CDR3 is 14 amino acids.

The gene calls are TRBV21-1 and TRBJ2-5; TRBD1, the D gene given by the table, was not confirmed from the DNA. TRBV21-1 is termed a pseudogene. The CDR3 runs to 11 residues. CDR3 sequence: CASTTLETQYF. DNA of the CDR3: TGTGCCAGCACCACCCTGGAGACCCAGTACTTC.

This clonotype was detected only a few times. This chain links TRBV25-1 with TRBJ2-4, with TRBD1 identical over 9 bases. The CDR3 sequence is 13 residues long. CDR1 is MGHDK and CDR2 is SYGVNS in the germline V gene. V shed 5 bases, J shed 6 bases, and the junction held 2 bases outside the gene matches. The CDR3 protein is CASSMTGGNIQYF. CDR3 bases: TGTGCCAGCAGTATGACAGGGGGAAACATTCAGTACTTC.

In its sample, this clonotype was seen a few times. The rearrangement links TRBV4-3 to TRBJ2-7, with TRBD1 matching 9 bases. CDR1 and CDR2 (germline): LGHNA, YSLEER. Trimming took 0 bases from V and 6 from J; bases not matched to a gene: 9. CDR3 length: 16 residues. CDR3 region: CASSQDTPGQGLEQYF. In nucleotides, the CDR3 is TGCGCCAGCAGCCAAGATACCCCGGGACAGGGACTCGAGCAGTACTTC.

This clonotype has only a few counts. CDR3 in DNA: TGTGCCAGCAGTGAGCGGACTAGCGGGGGGACGGGTGCCAAAAACATTCAGTACTTC. It is translated as CASSERTSGGTGAKNIQYF. The chain couples TRBV12-3 or TRBV12-4 to TRBJ2-4; 14 bases align to TRBD2. The CDR3 spans 19 residues. The V segment lost 5 bases and the J segment 1 base; nucleotides outside the gene matches: 10.

There are a few counts of this clonotype. The chain combines TRBV15 with TRBJ1-3, with TRBD1 matching over 9 bases. Trimming removed 0 bases from V and 9 bases from J; junction bases left unmatched: 9. Germline V gene lookup returns CDR1 LNHNV and CDR2 YYDKDF (reference sequence). The CDR3 length is 16 residues. The CDR3 DNA sequence: TGTGCCACCAGCAGAGACCCGGGACAGGGTTATGTCACCATATATTTT. Translating gives CATSRDPGQGYVTIYF.

This chain joins TRBV15 and TRBJ1-5, with TRBD1 matching over 7 bases. Germline loops: CDR1 LNHNV, CDR2 YYDKDF (reference sequence). With 1 base clipped from V and 4 bases from J, the junction kept 1 base outside the gene matches. This CDR3 has 14 residues. The CDR3 DNA is TGTGCCACCAGCAGAGCGGGACAGAATCAGCCCCAGCATTTT. Translation: CATSRAGQNQPQHF.